This passage covers 10 T cell receptor beta chains from one sample sequenced in a study of molecular identifiers for immune sequencing clone quantification. Each CDR3 protein gets one entry after TCRdb re-called the PCR reads with MiXCR. The sample holds 75,000 to 100,000 distinct CDR3 sequences, around a fifth seen once. Sequencing input: naive CD8+ T cells from blood, with Jurkat cell RNA spiked in. The subset is: FACS-sorted CD8+CD4-CCR7+CD45RA+ naive T cells. The receptors derive from a human donor in good health. Some libraries in this study had Jurkat cell RNA spiked in.

Concerning this clonotype: Lacking the conserved final phenylalanine or tryptophan, this CDR3 likely reflects a read error. The chain combines TRBV20-1 with TRBJ2-3; TRBD2 matches at 7 bases. In germline, CDR1 is DFQATT, CDR2 SNEGSKA (reference sequence). The CDR3 is made up of 14 amino acids. The CDR3 DNA is TGCGGTGCTCCAGGGCTAGCGGACACAGATACGCAGTATCTT. Protein: CGAPGLADTDTQYL.

Remarks on this clonotype: At one of its ends the junction is not consistent with the germline gene, which may arise from a read error. The V and J genes are TRBV25-1 and TRBJ2-7; 9 bases fit TRBD2. Germline V lookup: CDR1 MGHDK, CDR2 SYGVNS. CDR3 length: 15 residues. The DNA of the CDR3 is TGTGCCAGCGGCCACACCGGGACTAGCTGGTACGAACAGTACTTC. This encodes CASGHTGTSWYEQYF.

In its sample, this clonotype was seen many times. V is TRBV6-5 and J is TRBJ1-1; possibly TRBD1 for D (5 bases). V lost 7 bases and J 6 bases, leaving 9 bases between the germline ends. This CDR3 has 11 amino acids. From germline, CDR1 is MNHEY and CDR2 SVGAGI. The CDR3 loop is CASIKGAEAFF. The CDR3 bases are TGTGCCAGCATCAAAGGGGCTGAAGCTTTCTTT.

The genes are TRBV6-1 and TRBJ2-7; 7 bases fit TRBD1. Germline loops: CDR1 MNHNS, CDR2 SASEGT. J lost 0 bases, V lost 1 base, and 9 bases had no gene match. This CDR3 spans 17 amino acids. CDR3 sequence: CASSEVGGDKSSYEQYF. In DNA, the CDR3 is TGTGCCAGCAGTGAAGTAGGGGGCGACAAAAGCTCCTACGAGCAGTACTTC.

This clonotype was detected many times. The chain recombines TRBV27 with TRBJ1-5, with TRBD1 matching over 7 bases. J gave up 6 bases and V 0 bases, and 2 bases lay outside the gene matches. CDR1 MNHEY and CDR2 SMNVEV come from the germline V gene (reference sequence). The CDR3 loop spans 14 amino acids. CDR3 sequence reads: CASSLSGGSQPQHF. The CDR3 DNA reads TGTGCCAGCAGTTTATCAGGGGGCAGTCAGCCCCAGCATTTT.

The genes are TRBV6-5 and TRBJ1-1; D gene ambiguous. This CDR3 is built from 17 residues. Looked up from germline, CDR1 is MNHEY and CDR2 is SVGAGI. V gave up 2 bases and J gave up 3 bases, with 19 bases separating them. CDR3 in DNA: TGTGCCAGCAGTTACAGTGACGGAAGCATAACGGACACTGAAGCTTTCTTT. Its protein product is CASSYSDGSITDTEAFF.

There are many counts of this clonotype. This sequence joins TRBV9 and TRBJ1-1; TRBD1 agrees at 10 bases. The length of the CDR3 is 15 residues. V shed 6 bases, J shed 4 bases, and the junction held 9 bases outside the gene matches. Looked up from germline, CDR1 is SGDLS and CDR2 is YYNGEE. The CDR3 nucleotides read TGTGCCAGCACCGAGACAGGGGGCGGTGGCACTGAAGCTTTCTTT. Encoded protein: CASTETGGGGTEAFF.

This clonotype was detected many times. The V call is TRBV20-1, the J call TRBJ2-3; D is ambiguous. Germline V gives CDR1 DFQATT, CDR2 SNEGSKA (reference sequence). The CDR3 loop spans 16 amino acids. V lost 0 bases to trimming and J lost 2 bases, with 15 bases between them. The CDR3 is CSARDLVTRLTDTQYF. The CDR3 DNA follows: TGCAGTGCTAGAGATCTTGTGACAAGACTCACAGATACGCAGTATTTT.

As to this clonotype: A much larger clone differs by one base, so this may be a read error. The rearrangement links TRBV4-3 to TRBJ2-7; maybe TRBD1 (5 bases). Germline CDR1 reads LGHNA; CDR2 reads YSLEER. V lost 0 bases, J lost 6 bases, and 12 bases lay in between. The CDR3 consists of 14 residues. The CDR3 DNA is TGCGCCAGCAGCCAAGATGTGACAGCCTGCGAGCAGTACTTC. This encodes CASSQDVTACEQYF.

This clonotype was recorded many times. The chain carries TRBV4-3 and TRBJ2-3; no firm D call. Germline values: CDR1 LGHNA, CDR2 YSLEER. V lost 0 bases and J lost 6, with 13 bases in between. The CDR3 runs to 15 residues. The chain's CDR3 is CASSQEGRPTDTQYF. The CDR3 nucleotides are TGCGCCAGCAGCCAAGAGGGCCGACCCACCGATACGCAGTATTTT.